Below, 2 T cell receptor beta chains from the same sample are listed, as sequenced in a study of OX40 agonist ivuxolimab in advanced cancers. Method: immunoSEQ multiplex PCR; TCRdb's copy keeps in-frame clones and lacks some. Altogether some 74,000 clones are present, more than 90% being singletons, with the ten largest covering more than 5.5%. The source material was CD4+ or CD8+ T cells sorted from blood, sampled in a trial of the OX40 agonist ivuxolimab. The source of these receptors is an adult with an advanced solid tumor such as melanoma, head and neck, liver or kidney cancer.

The V call is TRBV7-3, the J call TRBJ2-1; 7 bases line up with TRBD1. Germline V gives CDR1 SGHTA, CDR2 FQGTGA. The CDR3 runs to 16 residues. Unmatched junction bases numbered 9, after V lost 5 bases and J lost 2 bases. CDR3 sequence (DNA): TGTGCCAGCAGCCCGAGACAGGGTGTCCCCTACAATGAGCAGTTCTTC. It specifies CASSPRQGVPYNEQFF.

The V gene is TRBV5-8, the J gene TRBJ1-3; the D is unclear. Deletions cut 1 base from V and 2 bases from J, with 7 bases between. The CDR3 loop spans 14 amino acids. Germline lookup yields CDR1 SGHTS and CDR2 YDEGEE. CDR3 bases: TGTGCCAGCAGCTTGAGGACGGCTGGAAACACCATATATTTT. This codes for CASSLRTAGNTIYF. Supplemented by reference TRBV5-8 and TRBJ1-3, the full variable domain reads EAGVTQSPTHLIKTRGQQATLRCSPISGHTSVYWYQQALGLGLQFLLWYDEGEERNRGNFPPRFSGRQFPNYSSELNVNALELEDSALYLCASSLRTAGNTIYFGEGSWLTVV.